The clone carrying this TCR beta chain was picked up a small number of times. Its target is not known. TCR alpha and TCR beta cDNA libraries carrying sample barcodes and UMIs were produced by 5'RACE using constant-segment primers. Using its own MiXCR run on the 5' RACE reads, TCRdb lists one record per CDR3 protein. This table holds under 250,000 distinct CDR3 sequences, 15% found once. The sample belongs to a study of T-cell memory formation after mild COVID-19. Study observations and caveats: Unconfirmed was the SARS-CoV-2 specificity of second-wave clones that peaked on day 37. Some clones that responded were present in memory (sampled pre-infection), which suggests cross-reactive memory joined. Clones contracting over day 15 to 85 were CD4/CD8 balanced, with later expanders leaning CD4+.

This CDR3 comprises 14 residues. After removal of 1 base from V and 5 bases from J, the junction contained 4 bases not matched to a gene. Germline CDR1 DFQATT, CDR2 SNEGSKA (reference sequence). This rearrangement joins TRBV20-1 to TRBJ2-2; 7 nucleotides line up with TRBD2. The specimen was PBMCs or a T cell subset sorted from them (not recorded which). The receptor was derived from an adult woman who had mild COVID-19 (a few samples of this study predate the infection). Cell type and time point are not known. CDR3 region: CSARVAGVTGELFF. The DNA for the CDR3 is TGCAGTGCTAGAGTGGCGGGAGTTACCGGGGAGCTGTTTTTT.